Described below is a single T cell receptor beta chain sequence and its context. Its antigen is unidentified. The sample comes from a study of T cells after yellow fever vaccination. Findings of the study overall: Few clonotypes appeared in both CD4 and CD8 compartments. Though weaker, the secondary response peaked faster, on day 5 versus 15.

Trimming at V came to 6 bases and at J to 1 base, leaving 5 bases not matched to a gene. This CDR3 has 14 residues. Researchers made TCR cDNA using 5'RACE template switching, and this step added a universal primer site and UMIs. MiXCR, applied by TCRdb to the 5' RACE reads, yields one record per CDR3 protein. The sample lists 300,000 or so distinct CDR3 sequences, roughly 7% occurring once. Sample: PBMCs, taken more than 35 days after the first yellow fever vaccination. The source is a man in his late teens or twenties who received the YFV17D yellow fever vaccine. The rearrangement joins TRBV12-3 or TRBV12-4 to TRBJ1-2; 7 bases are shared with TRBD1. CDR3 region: CASSPGTVNYGYTF. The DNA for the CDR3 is TGTGCCAGCAGCCCCGGGACAGTTAACTATGGCTACACCTTC.